This TCR beta chain was retrieved from a study of lymphopenia after photon versus proton radiotherapy. Germline CDR1 is LNHDA and CDR2 is SQIVND (reference sequence). The CDR3 totals 14 residues. The junction had 9 bases not matched to a gene; V was cut back by 6 bases and J by 8 bases. Produced via immunoSEQ multiplex PCR; TCRdb's table is partial and in-frame only. The data hold about 45,000 clones, with roughly 85% observed a single time. The V call is TRBV19, the J call TRBJ1-2; 10 bases fit TRBD1. Material: peripheral blood, obtained from a patient treated with photon-based radiotherapy. This clonotype was obtained from a man aged 35 to 55 with gastric cancer. CDR3 amino acids: CASSGQGGVGGYTF. Here the CDR3 DNA reads TGTGCCAGTAGCGGACAGGGGGGAGTCGGAGGCTACACCTTC.